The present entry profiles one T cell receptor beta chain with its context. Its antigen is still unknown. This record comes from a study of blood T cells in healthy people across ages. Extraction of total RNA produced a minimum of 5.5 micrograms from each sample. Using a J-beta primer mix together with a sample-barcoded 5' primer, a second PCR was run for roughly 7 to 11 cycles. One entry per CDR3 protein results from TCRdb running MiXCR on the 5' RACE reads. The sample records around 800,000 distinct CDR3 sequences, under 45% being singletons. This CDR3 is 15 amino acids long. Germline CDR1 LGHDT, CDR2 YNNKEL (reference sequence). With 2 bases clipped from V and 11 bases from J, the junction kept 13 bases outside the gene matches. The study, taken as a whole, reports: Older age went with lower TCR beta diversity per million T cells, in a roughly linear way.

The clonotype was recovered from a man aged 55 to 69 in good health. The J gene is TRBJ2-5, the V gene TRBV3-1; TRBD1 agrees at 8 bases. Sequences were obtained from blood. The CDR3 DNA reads TGTGCCAGCAGCCAAACCCCGGACAGGGCGAATGAGCAGTACTTC. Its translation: CASSQTPDRANEQYF.